The 26 T cell receptor beta chains given below trace back to one sample, sequenced in a study of T cells in Graves' hyperthyroidism and ophthalmopathy. RNA transcripts gave rise to amplified TCR beta CDR3 regions. Researchers ran a first-round RT-PCR on the TCR CDR3 using the HTBI primer set. MiXCR, run by TCRdb on the multiplex PCR reads, gives a single entry per CDR3 protein. The table lists hundreds of thousands of distinct CDR3 sequences, 18% of them singletons, with 16% in the top ten. The specimen sequenced was blood. The receptors derive from a woman in her fifties or sixties with Graves' hyperthyroidism that later progressed to Graves' ophthalmopathy.

This clonotype has a handful of counts. This chain joins TRBV30 and TRBJ2-7; TRBD2 aligns across 12 bases. Germline lookup yields CDR1 GTSNPN and CDR2 SVGIG (reference sequence). Unmatched junction bases numbered 7, after V lost 2 bases and J lost 5 bases. This CDR3 has 15 amino acids. The CDR3 DNA reads as TGTGCCTGGAGTCGGAAGACTAGCGGGGGCCACGAGCAGTACTTC. Its protein product is CAWSRKTSGGHEQYF.

The table lists this clonotype with a few counts. V and J are TRBV20-1 and TRBJ2-3; D is unresolved. The CDR3 covers 16 residues. Germline loops: CDR1 DFQATT, CDR2 SNEGSKA (reference sequence). Trimming removed 4 bases at V and 0 bases at J, with 17 bases between. For the CDR3, the DNA is TGCAGTGCTAATGAGTTTTCCCGCCGAAGCACAGATACGCAGTATTTT. Its translation is CSANEFSRRSTDTQYF.

This clonotype occurred a few times. The J gene is TRBJ2-7, the V gene TRBV20-1; D is perhaps TRBD1 or TRBD2 (6 bases each). Germline V gene sequence: CDR1 DFQATT, CDR2 SNEGSKA (reference sequence). V lost 6 bases to trimming and J lost 2 bases, with 11 bases between them. The CDR3 has 12 amino acids. CDR3 loop: CSARGETYEQYF. The CDR3 region has the DNA TGCAGTGCAAGGGGGGAAACCTACGAGCAGTACTTC.

This chain joins TRBV9 and TRBJ1-1; 7 nucleotides align to TRBD1. Trimming removed 0 bases from V and 1 base from J; junction bases left unmatched: 9. This CDR3 has 17 amino acids. The germline V gene has CDR1 SGDLS and CDR2 YYNGEE. CDR3 coding DNA: TGTGCCAGCAGCGTAGGAATTTCGGACAGGACGAACACTGAAGCTTTCTTT. As protein: CASSVGISDRTNTEAFF.

This clonotype was counted at least ten times. The chain couples TRBV18 to TRBJ2-3; 9 nucleotides align to TRBD2. The CDR3 spans 14 residues. Germline V lookup: CDR1 KGHSH, CDR2 LQKENI. V lost 6 bases and J lost 2; bases outside the gene matches: 3. This chain's CDR3 is CASSASGDTDTQYF. Written as DNA, the CDR3 is TGTGCCAGCTCCGCTAGCGGGGACACAGATACGCAGTATTTT.

The rearrangement uses TRBV6-9 and TRBJ1-3; D is ambiguous. The V gene lost 3 bases and the J gene lost 0 bases, with 6 bases spanning the gap. This CDR3 is built from 14 residues. In germline, CDR1 is MNHGY, CDR2 SVAAGI. CDR3 DNA: TGTGCCAGCAGTTACCAGGACTCTGGAAACACCATATATTTT. Translation gives CASSYQDSGNTIYF.

This clonotype was found many times. The DNA for the CDR3 is TGCAGTGCTAGAGGGGGGGGAACCCCCGAGCAGTACTTC. Translated, it gives CSARGGGTPEQYF. The chain combines TRBV20-1 with TRBJ2-7; 7 bases are shared with TRBD2. Per the germline V gene, CDR1 is DFQATT and CDR2 is SNEGSKA (reference sequence). This CDR3 has 13 amino acids. The ends lost 1 base at V and 6 bases at J; junction bases unmatched: 6.

The sample holds many counts of this clonotype. V gene TRBV11-2 combines with J gene TRBJ2-2, with D hard to call. Germline V gives CDR1 SGHAT, CDR2 FQNNGV. The CDR3 consists of 17 residues. Trimming left V 5 bases short and J 0 bases short, with 16 bases between. This CDR3 reads CASSPRPFSSNTGELFF. The CDR3 nucleotides are TGTGCCAGCAGCCCCCGTCCCTTCTCTTCGAACACCGGGGAGCTGTTTTTT.

This clonotype was observed a handful of times. The chain employs TRBV20-1 and TRBJ2-2; D is unclear. The CDR3 is made up of 13 amino acids. The V end was cut by 0 bases, the J end by 6 bases, with 8 bases between. CDR1 DFQATT and CDR2 SNEGSKA come from the germline V gene (reference sequence). The CDR3 sequence is CSARDGDAGELFF. The CDR3 bases are TGCAGTGCTAGAGATGGAGACGCCGGGGAGCTGTTTTTT.

This clonotype was recorded many times. The chain is built from TRBV5-4 and TRBJ1-1, with D perhaps TRBD1 (6 bases). V was shortened by 1 base and J by 2 bases, with 12 bases between the two germline ends. Germline values: CDR1 SGHNT, CDR2 YYREEE (reference sequence). This CDR3 has 15 residues. The CDR3 is CASSLMDRTNTEAFF. The CDR3 DNA reads TGTGCCAGCAGCTTGATGGACAGAACAAACACTGAAGCTTTCTTT.

This clonotype was recorded only once. The chain is built from TRBV7-2 and TRBJ1-5, with D uncertain. V was trimmed by 3 bases and J by 3 bases, leaving 12 bases between them. Per germline, CDR1 SGHTA and CDR2 FQGNSA. The CDR3 length is 15 residues. The CDR3 DNA is TGTGCCAGCAGCTTGGTGTTCAGCCTCAATCAGCCCCAGCATTTT. Residues: CASSLVFSLNQPQHF.

This clonotype showed up just a few times. The chain uses TRBV7-9 and TRBJ1-3; 9 nucleotides line up with TRBD1. The J segment lost 3 bases and the V segment lost 5 bases, leaving 8 bases of the junction unmatched. This CDR3 spans 16 amino acids. Germline assignment: CDR1 SEHNR and CDR2 FQNEAQ (reference sequence). This chain's CDR3 is CASSPGTGSLGNTIYF. CDR3 in DNA: TGTGCCAGCAGCCCAGGGACAGGGAGCCTTGGAAACACCATATATTTT. Together with reference TRBV7-9 and TRBJ1-3, the CDR3 gives the full variable domain: DTGVSQNPRHKITKRGQNVTFRCDPISEHNRLYWYRQTLGQGPEFLTYFQNEAQLEKSRLLSDRFSAERPKGSFSTLEIQRTEQGDSAMYLCASSPGTGSLGNTIYFGEGSWLTVV.

This clonotype was counted many times. The CDR3, as DNA: TGTGCCTGGAGGATACTTCAGAACACTGAAGCTTTCTTT. This translates into CAWRILQNTEAFF. The V call is TRBV30, the J call TRBJ1-1; D gene ambiguous. The CDR3 spans 13 residues. Between the trimmed V and J ends, which lost 3 bases and 1 base, there was a span of 9 bases. Germline V gene data show CDR1 as GTSNPN and CDR2 as SVGIG (reference sequence).

In this sample, this clonotype turned up a few times. CDR3 sequence reads: CASSPPSSGGVLSTDTQYF. In nucleotides, the CDR3 is TGTGCCAGCAGCCCCCCATCCAGCGGGGGGGTCCTTAGCACAGATACGCAGTATTTT. The rearrangement uses TRBV3-1 and TRBJ2-3, with 10 positions matching TRBD2. CDR3 length: 19 amino acids. CDR1 and CDR2 from the germline V gene are LGHDT and YNNKEL (reference sequence). Germline trimming cut 4 bases from V and 0 bases from J; bases unmatched to any gene: 13.

This clonotype turned up a few times. V is TRBV27 and J is TRBJ2-7; 9 nucleotides agree with TRBD2. The germline gives CDR1 MNHEY, CDR2 SMNVEV (reference sequence). V dropped 4 bases and J dropped 9; count of bases not matched to a gene: 13. The CDR3 is 15 amino acids. The CDR3 bases are TGTGCCAGCAGTTCGCGAGCGGGGGGTCTGGTTGGGCAGTACTTC. It specifies CASSSRAGGLVGQYF.

This clonotype appeared once. V gene TRBV9 combines with J gene TRBJ1-2, with D possibly matching TRBD1 (5 bases). The CDR3 is made up of 14 amino acids. The ends were cut back, 0 bases at V and 7 bases at J, with 13 bases in the middle. Germline V CDR1 and CDR2: SGDLS, YYNGEE. The DNA of the CDR3 is TGTGCCAGCAGCGTAGCTGGGGACTTAGGTGGCTACACCTTC. Encoded protein: CASSVAGDLGGYTF.

This clonotype appeared a few times. This sequence joins TRBV5-4 and TRBJ1-2; possibly TRBD1 for D (5 bases). V dropped 4 bases and J dropped 2 bases, with 12 bases sitting between them. The germline gives CDR1 SGHNT, CDR2 YYREEE (reference sequence). The CDR3 sequence is 14 residues long. CDR3 sequence: CASSTEGVNYGYTF. The CDR3 DNA reads as TGTGCCAGCAGCACGGAAGGGGTGAACTATGGCTACACCTTC.

The V gene is TRBV12-3 or TRBV12-4, the J gene TRBJ1-3, with D possibly being TRBD1 (6 bases). This CDR3 comprises 14 residues. Trimming left V 4 bases short and J 3 bases short, with 10 bases between. CDR3 sequence (DNA): TGTGCCAGCAGTTCGACAGGCGGTGGAAACACCATATATTTT. Its translation is CASSSTGGGNTIYF.

Concerning this clonotype: This may be a read error, as it is one base from a much larger clone. The chain recombines TRBV20-1 with TRBJ2-3; 8 bases line up with TRBD2. The CDR3 length is 14 residues. CDR1 is DFQATT and CDR2 is SNEGSKA in the germline V gene (reference sequence). Trimming at V came to 6 bases and at J to 2 bases, leaving 7 bases not matched to a gene. CDR3 protein: CSAGLEGNTDTQYF. In DNA, the CDR3 is TGCAGTGCGGGACTAGAGGGGAACACAGATACGCAGTATTTT.

This clonotype was seen only a few times. The chain is built from TRBV7-3 and TRBJ2-3, with D hard to call. The CDR3 is 14 amino acids. Germline values: CDR1 SGHTA, CDR2 FQGTGA. V was trimmed by 5 bases and J by 6 bases, leaving 15 bases between them. CDR3 amino acids: CASSDTRRPDTQYF. Written as DNA, the CDR3 is TGTGCCAGCAGCGATACCAGGCGGCCCGATACGCAGTATTTT.

In this sample, this clonotype turned up a few times. The genes are TRBV7-9 and TRBJ2-3; TRBD1 might be the D (5 bases). This CDR3 is built from 16 residues. Trimming stripped 5 bases from V and 0 bases from J, with 15 bases between. From germline, CDR1 is SEHNR and CDR2 FQNEAQ (reference sequence). CDR3 amino acids: CASSAALGASTDTQYF. CDR3 sequence (DNA): TGTGCCAGCAGCGCCGCGTTAGGGGCTAGCACAGATACGCAGTATTTT.

This clonotype was observed at least ten times. The genes are TRBV5-1 and TRBJ1-1; no reliable D call. Per germline, CDR1 SGHRS and CDR2 YFSETQ. Trimming cost V 0 bases and J 6 bases, with 12 bases left between them. This CDR3 is 14 amino acids long. The CDR3 region is CASSLGWREAEAFF. The CDR3 coding sequence is TGCGCCAGCAGCTTGGGTTGGCGGGAGGCTGAAGCTTTCTTT.

This clonotype was seen a handful of times. The chain links TRBV5-6 to TRBJ2-1; no clear D. The CDR3 extends over 12 amino acids. Germline V gene data show CDR1 as SGHDT and CDR2 as YYEEEE. Deletions cut 0 bases from V and 10 bases from J, with 8 bases between. For the CDR3, the DNA is TGTGCCAGCAGCTTGGTCAATCGCGAGCAGTTCTTC. As protein: CASSLVNREQFF.

The chain combines TRBV5-4 with TRBJ2-2; tentative D call: TRBD1 (5 bases). V was trimmed by 0 bases and J by 0 bases, leaving 6 bases between them. The CDR3 runs to 15 residues. CDR1 is SGHNT, CDR2 YYREEE, per germline (reference sequence). For the CDR3, the DNA is TGTGCCAGCAGCTTGGACAGGTCGAACACCGGGGAGCTGTTTTTT. This sequence encodes CASSLDRSNTGELFF.

This chain connects TRBV29-1 to TRBJ2-3; 7 nucleotides line up with TRBD1. Germline lookup yields CDR1 SQVTM and CDR2 ANQGSEA. V gave up 4 bases and J gave up 0 bases; unmatched junction bases: 7. The CDR3 is 15 residues long. The CDR3 sequence is CSVGGTERSTDTQYF. The CDR3 bases are TGCAGCGTTGGGGGGACAGAGAGGAGCACAGATACGCAGTATTTT.

In this sample, this clonotype turned up many times. The rearrangement links TRBV11-3 to TRBJ1-5; a weak D match, TRBD1 (5 bases). This CDR3 is built from 17 residues. V lost 5 bases and J 0 bases, leaving 17 bases between the germline ends. Per the germline V gene, CDR1 is SGHNT and CDR2 is YENEEA. CDR3 amino acids: CASSAYRTLNSNQPQHF. CDR3 DNA: TGTGCCAGCAGCGCATACAGGACCCTTAATAGCAATCAGCCCCAGCATTTT.